A selection of T cell receptor beta chains follows, all from one sample in a study of T cell clusters in autoimmune cytopenias. TCRdb reanalyzed the multiplex PCR reads, giving one entry per CDR3 protein sequence and no DNA. The sample has thousands of distinct CDR3 sequences; the top ten hold less than 30%. Sequenced input: peripheral blood. The source is a human donor with an autoimmune cytopenia or autoimmune hepatitis (not recorded which). Each CDR3 is given with its conserved first and last residue. The listing skips clone size in some rows; elsewhere it reads once, few, many or a size class.

v_call: TRBV6-5
clone_size: -
cdr3_length: 15
j_call: TRBJ2-5
cdr3_aa: CASSSVGRAEETQYF

v_call: TRBV12-3/TRBV12-4
clone_size: medium-sized
cdr3_length: 13
j_call: TRBJ1-1
cdr3_aa: CASSQGSSVRAFF

v_call: TRBV11-2
clone_size: medium-sized
cdr3_length: 13
j_call: TRBJ2-6
cdr3_aa: CASSERTGSILTF

v_call: TRBV5-1
clone_size: -
cdr3_length: 14
j_call: TRBJ1-1
cdr3_aa: CASSPRLEDTEAFF

v_call: TRBV6-2/TRBV6-3
clone_size: medium-sized
cdr3_length: 16
j_call: TRBJ2-3
cdr3_aa: CASRLAGAPGTDTQYF

v_call: TRBV19
clone_size: -
cdr3_length: 18
j_call: TRBJ2-3
cdr3_aa: CASSISSGGPTSTDTQYF

v_call: TRBV6-5
clone_size: medium-sized
cdr3_length: 17
j_call: TRBJ2-3
cdr3_aa: CASSFQGLAGVPDTQYF

v_call: TRBV5-4
clone_size: -
cdr3_length: 14
j_call: TRBJ2-2
cdr3_aa: CASSPGRDPGELFF

v_call: TRBV6-6
clone_size: -
cdr3_length: 17
j_call: TRBJ2-1
cdr3_aa: CASSYGPGGGDYNEQFF

v_call: TRBV11-2
clone_size: medium-sized
cdr3_length: 16
j_call: TRBJ2-7
cdr3_aa: CASSLVPTDGFYEQYF

v_call: TRBV10-3
clone_size: medium-sized
cdr3_length: 16
j_call: TRBJ2-3
cdr3_aa: CAIRDSTSGRTDTQYF

v_call: TRBV19
clone_size: -
cdr3_length: 17
j_call: TRBJ1-5
cdr3_aa: CASSTQNRGLYNQPQHF

v_call: TRBV6-5
clone_size: -
cdr3_length: 18
j_call: TRBJ1-1
cdr3_aa: CASSYSSARTGRDTEAFF

v_call: TRBV6-1
clone_size: medium-sized
cdr3_length: 14
j_call: TRBJ1-2
cdr3_aa: CASTTTQGVYGYTF

v_call: TRBV11-1
clone_size: medium-sized
cdr3_length: 13
j_call: TRBJ1-2
cdr3_aa: CASSSGTFYGYTF

v_call: TRBV6-1
clone_size: -
cdr3_length: 17
j_call: TRBJ2-3
cdr3_aa: CASSENVGGYSTDTQYF

v_call: TRBV19
clone_size: medium-sized
cdr3_length: 15
j_call: TRBJ2-2
cdr3_aa: CASSGTGANTGELFF

v_call: TRBV15
clone_size: medium-sized
cdr3_length: 16
j_call: TRBJ2-5
cdr3_aa: CATSRDRGTGAETQYF

v_call: TRBV6-5
clone_size: medium-sized
cdr3_length: 14
j_call: TRBJ1-3
cdr3_aa: CASKTGDSGNTIYF

v_call: TRBV20-1
clone_size: medium-sized
cdr3_length: 16
j_call: TRBJ1-6
cdr3_aa: CSARTGTSSYNSPLHF

v_call: TRBV19
clone_size: -
cdr3_length: 13
j_call: TRBJ2-5
cdr3_aa: CASSMVLEETQYF

v_call: TRBV5-1
clone_size: -
cdr3_length: 12
j_call: TRBJ2-3
cdr3_aa: CASSFQTDTQYF

v_call: TRBV20-1
clone_size: -
cdr3_length: 14
j_call: TRBJ1-4
cdr3_aa: CSAPDWGTNEKLFF

v_call: TRBV6-1
clone_size: medium-sized
cdr3_length: 16
j_call: TRBJ2-1
cdr3_aa: CASSAAGTGPYNEQFF

v_call: TRBV18
clone_size: -
cdr3_length: 12
j_call: TRBJ1-6
cdr3_aa: CASSPPNSPLHF

v_call: TRBV19
clone_size: medium-sized
cdr3_length: 15
j_call: TRBJ2-3
cdr3_aa: CASSSGGGSTDTQYF

v_call: TRBV7-9
clone_size: medium-sized
cdr3_length: 13
j_call: TRBJ1-1
cdr3_aa: CASSRDRGPRAFF

v_call: TRBV6-5
clone_size: medium-sized
cdr3_length: 15
j_call: TRBJ1-2
cdr3_aa: CASSYSFTGDYGYTF

v_call: TRBV15
clone_size: medium-sized
cdr3_length: 15
j_call: TRBJ1-2
cdr3_aa: CATSRDSQGSYGYTF

v_call: TRBV11-2
clone_size: medium-sized
cdr3_length: 12
j_call: TRBJ1-5
cdr3_aa: CASSSFNQPQHF

v_call: TRBV12-3/TRBV12-4
clone_size: medium-sized
cdr3_length: 13
j_call: TRBJ2-1
cdr3_aa: CASSSSSYNEQFF

v_call: TRBV7-3
clone_size: -
cdr3_length: 15
j_call: TRBJ2-5
cdr3_aa: CASSQWDREAETQYF

v_call: TRBV20-1
clone_size: -
cdr3_length: 15
j_call: TRBJ1-5
cdr3_aa: CSASVSDYSNQPQHF

v_call: TRBV12-3/TRBV12-4
clone_size: medium-sized
cdr3_length: 16
j_call: TRBJ2-1
cdr3_aa: CASSVISTLTGNEQFF

v_call: TRBV7-2
clone_size: medium-sized
cdr3_length: 15
j_call: TRBJ2-2
cdr3_aa: CASSQDRARAGELFF

v_call: TRBV6-6
clone_size: medium-sized
cdr3_length: 14
j_call: TRBJ1-5
cdr3_aa: CASRERQGYQPQHF